The rows below give T cell receptor beta chains drawn from one sample of a study of CD8+CD57+ T cells in acquired aplastic anemia. One entry per CDR3 protein, called by TCRdb with MiXCR from the reads. Among about 150,000 distinct CDR3 sequences listed, 40% to 65% were seen once. The sample consisted of sorted CD4+, CD8+, or CD8+CD57+ T cells (not recorded which) from PBMCs. These receptors came from a human donor with aplastic anemia. Each CDR3 is given with its conserved first and last residue. Each record gives: CDR3 protein, CDR3 DNA, V gene, D gene, J gene, clone size. D genes are given only for firm matches. Size is stated for part of the rows, as once, few or many counts, or as a class when the clone is expanded.

cdr3_aa: CASSLVGGSRGYTF
cdr3_nt: TGTGCCAGCAGCTTAGTTGGGGGTAGTCGGGGCTACACCTTC
v_call: TRBV7-6
d_call: .
j_call: TRBJ1-2
clone_size: few

cdr3_aa: CAGSSTGDGTYGYTF
cdr3_nt: TGTGCCGGCAGCTCCACAGGGGACGGAACTTATGGCTACACCTTC
v_call: TRBV7-2
d_call: TRBD1
j_call: TRBJ1-2
clone_size: .

cdr3_aa: CASSVGSGNSYEQYF
cdr3_nt: TGCGCCAGCAGTGTAGGGTCCGGAAACTCCTACGAGCAGTACTTC
v_call: TRBV10-1
d_call: .
j_call: TRBJ2-7
clone_size: few

cdr3_aa: CATSDRRAENTGELFF
cdr3_nt: TGTGCCACCAGTGATAGAAGAGCGGAAAACACCGGGGAGCTGTTTTTT
v_call: TRBV24-1
d_call: .
j_call: TRBJ2-2
clone_size: once

cdr3_aa: CASSLAREAFF
cdr3_nt: TGTGCCAGCAGCTTAGCGAGAGAAGCTTTCTTT
v_call: TRBV7-8
d_call: .
j_call: TRBJ1-1
clone_size: .

cdr3_aa: CATSGLAASTDTQYF
cdr3_nt: TGTGCCACCAGTGGGCTAGCGGCTAGCACAGATACGCAGTATTTT
v_call: TRBV24-1
d_call: TRBD2
j_call: TRBJ2-3
clone_size: .

cdr3_aa: CASSLGTKGGQYF
cdr3_nt: TGTGCCAGCAGCCTTGGGACCAAAGGGGGCCAGTACTTC
v_call: TRBV9
d_call: .
j_call: TRBJ2-5
clone_size: .

cdr3_aa: CSARTGYGYTF
cdr3_nt: TGCAGTGCAAGGACAGGCTATGGCTACACCTTC
v_call: TRBV20-1
d_call: TRBD1
j_call: TRBJ1-2
clone_size: .

cdr3_aa: CASSSEGTQYF
cdr3_nt: TGTGCCAGCAGTTCGGAGGGGACCCAGTACTTC
v_call: TRBV12-3/TRBV12-4
d_call: .
j_call: TRBJ2-5
clone_size: many

cdr3_aa: CTVRGLLGPQYF
cdr3_nt: TGTACCGTAAGGGGACTACTTGGTCCGCAGTATTTT
v_call: TRBV2
d_call: TRBD2
j_call: TRBJ2-3
clone_size: .

cdr3_aa: CASSARQSNQPQHF
cdr3_nt: TGTGCCAGCAGCGCTCGACAGAGCAATCAGCCCCAGCATTTT
v_call: TRBV7-3
d_call: .
j_call: TRBJ1-5
clone_size: .

cdr3_aa: CASSQGFEQFF
cdr3_nt: TGTGCCAGCAGCCAAGGGTTTGAGCAGTTCTTC
v_call: TRBV2
d_call: .
j_call: TRBJ2-1
clone_size: .

cdr3_aa: CASSIKGQINSPLHF
cdr3_nt: TGTGCCAGTAGTATAAAGGGACAGATCAATTCACCCCTCCACTTT
v_call: TRBV19
d_call: TRBD1
j_call: TRBJ1-6
clone_size: .

cdr3_aa: CASTPKLGTKKDSPLHF
cdr3_nt: TGTGCCAGCACCCCAAAGTTGGGAACCAAGAAAGATTCACCCCTCCACTTT
v_call: TRBV6-1
d_call: .
j_call: TRBJ1-6
clone_size: .

cdr3_aa: CASSLAGVGELFF
cdr3_nt: TGTGCCAGCAGCTTGGCCGGGGTCGGGGAGCTGTTTTTT
v_call: TRBV5-6
d_call: .
j_call: TRBJ2-2
clone_size: many

cdr3_aa: CASSLGVSGYTF
cdr3_nt: TGTGCCAGCAGTTTGGGGGTGTCTGGCTACACCTTC
v_call: TRBV12-3/TRBV12-4
d_call: .
j_call: TRBJ1-2
clone_size: .

cdr3_aa: CATSRGDRGFTDTQYF
cdr3_nt: TGTGCCACCAGCAGAGGGGACAGGGGGTTCACAGATACGCAGTATTTT
v_call: TRBV15
d_call: TRBD1
j_call: TRBJ2-3
clone_size: few

cdr3_aa: CASSDWGPSGEQYF
cdr3_nt: TGCGCCAGCAGTGACTGGGGGCCCTCGGGGGAGCAGTACTTC
v_call: TRBV10-1
d_call: .
j_call: TRBJ2-7
clone_size: .

cdr3_aa: CASSDYQSGDEKLFF
cdr3_nt: TGTGCCAGCAGTGATTATCAGTCTGGGGATGAAAAACTGTTTTTT
v_call: TRBV6-1
d_call: .
j_call: TRBJ1-4
clone_size: few

cdr3_aa: CASSLSRARF
cdr3_nt: TGTGCCAGCAGTTTAAGCAGGGCCCGTTTC
v_call: TRBV27
d_call: .
j_call: TRBJ1-2
clone_size: many

cdr3_aa: CASSLSGSSTDTQYF
cdr3_nt: TGCGCCAGCAGCCTCAGCGGCTCCAGCACAGATACGCAGTATTTT
v_call: TRBV5-1
d_call: .
j_call: TRBJ2-3
clone_size: many

cdr3_aa: CASSSSTDTQYF
cdr3_nt: TGCGCCAGCAGCTCTAGCACAGATACGCAGTATTTT
v_call: TRBV5-1
d_call: .
j_call: TRBJ2-3
clone_size: many

cdr3_aa: CASSEEGDGWETQYF
cdr3_nt: TGTGCCAGCAGTGAAGAAGGGGATGGGTGGGAGACCCAGTACTTC
v_call: TRBV6-1
d_call: .
j_call: TRBJ2-5
clone_size: many

cdr3_aa: CASSLGSGDNYGYTF
cdr3_nt: TGTGCCAGCAGCTTGGGCTCAGGGGACAACTATGGCTACACCTTC
v_call: TRBV5-5
d_call: .
j_call: TRBJ1-2
clone_size: many

cdr3_aa: CSYRGQSYEQYF
cdr3_nt: TGCAGTTATAGAGGACAGTCCTACGAGCAGTACTTC
v_call: TRBV20-1
d_call: .
j_call: TRBJ2-7
clone_size: .

cdr3_aa: CASSLSQGGSPLHF
cdr3_nt: TGTGCCAGCAGCTTGTCTCAGGGGGGCTCACCCCTCCACTTT
v_call: TRBV5-6
d_call: TRBD1
j_call: TRBJ1-6
clone_size: many

cdr3_aa: CASSSLTGGSHNEQFF
cdr3_nt: TGTGCCAGCAGTTCCCTGACGGGGGGGTCGCACAATGAGCAGTTCTTC
v_call: TRBV6-2/TRBV6-3
d_call: TRBD2
j_call: TRBJ2-1
clone_size: .

cdr3_aa: CASSPQIGEPGGTEAFF
cdr3_nt: TGTGCCAGCAGCCCTCAGATCGGGGAGCCCGGCGGGACTGAAGCTTTCTTT
v_call: TRBV9
d_call: .
j_call: TRBJ1-1
clone_size: many

cdr3_aa: CASSSAGTGRNEQFF
cdr3_nt: TGTGCCAGCAGCTCAGCCGGGACAGGGCGGAATGAGCAGTTCTTC
v_call: TRBV7-2
d_call: TRBD1
j_call: TRBJ2-1
clone_size: .

cdr3_aa: CSARVSIQETQYF
cdr3_nt: TGCAGTGCTAGAGTGTCTATCCAAGAGACCCAGTACTTC
v_call: TRBV20-1
d_call: .
j_call: TRBJ2-5
clone_size: .

cdr3_aa: CASSVADRDTYEQYF
cdr3_nt: TGTGCCAGCAGCGTGGCGGACAGGGATACCTACGAGCAGTACTTC
v_call: TRBV9
d_call: TRBD1
j_call: TRBJ2-7
clone_size: many

cdr3_aa: CASSQDLGGGGYTF
cdr3_nt: TGCGCCAGCAGCCAAGATCTCGGAGGGGGTGGCTACACCTTC
v_call: TRBV4-3
d_call: .
j_call: TRBJ1-2
clone_size: many

cdr3_aa: CSAVYPGLAGVYEQYF
cdr3_nt: TGCAGCGCCGTATATCCGGGACTAGCGGGAGTGTACGAGCAGTACTTC
v_call: TRBV29-1
d_call: TRBD2
j_call: TRBJ2-7
clone_size: few

cdr3_aa: CASSLGQGANTGERFF
cdr3_nt: TGCGCCAGCAGCTTGGGACAGGGAGCGAACACCGGGGAGCGGTTTTTT
v_call: TRBV5-1
d_call: TRBD1
j_call: TRBJ2-2
clone_size: .

cdr3_aa: CASRTGGSIGELFF
cdr3_nt: TGTGCCAGTAGAACAGGGGGTAGTATCGGGGAGCTGTTTTTT
v_call: TRBV19
d_call: TRBD1
j_call: TRBJ2-2
clone_size: .

cdr3_aa: CATSRTHGQFSGANVLTF
cdr3_nt: TGTGCCACCAGCAGAACCCACGGACAGTTCTCTGGGGCCAACGTCCTGACTTTC
v_call: TRBV15
d_call: .
j_call: TRBJ2-6
clone_size: many

cdr3_aa: CSARDPDWIHEQYF
cdr3_nt: TGCAGTGCTAGGGACCCGGACTGGATACACGAGCAGTACTTC
v_call: TRBV20-1
d_call: .
j_call: TRBJ2-7
clone_size: .

cdr3_aa: CASSLEGPPPSYNEQFF
cdr3_nt: TGCGCCAGCAGCTTGGAAGGGCCCCCCCCCTCCTACAATGAGCAGTTCTTC
v_call: TRBV5-1
d_call: .
j_call: TRBJ2-1
clone_size: many

cdr3_aa: CSARGGASFSTDTQYF
cdr3_nt: TGCAGTGCTAGAGGGGGGGCCAGCTTTAGCACAGATACGCAGTATTTT
v_call: TRBV20-1
d_call: .
j_call: TRBJ2-3
clone_size: .

cdr3_aa: CASSEVSGAMYEQYF
cdr3_nt: TGTGCCAGCAGTGAAGTCAGCGGGGCAATGTACGAGCAGTACTTC
v_call: TRBV2
d_call: TRBD2
j_call: TRBJ2-7
clone_size: .

cdr3_aa: CAISETDFGQETQYF
cdr3_nt: TGTGCCATCAGTGAGACGGACTTCGGCCAAGAGACCCAGTACTTC
v_call: TRBV10-3
d_call: .
j_call: TRBJ2-5
clone_size: once

cdr3_aa: CASSYSGDTTEAFF
cdr3_nt: TGTGCCAGCAGTTACTCGGGGGATACCACTGAAGCTTTCTTT
v_call: TRBV6-2/TRBV6-3
d_call: .
j_call: TRBJ1-1
clone_size: few

cdr3_aa: CASSQAYEQYF
cdr3_nt: TGTGCCAGCAGTCAGGCCTACGAGCAGTACTTC
v_call: TRBV6-1
d_call: .
j_call: TRBJ2-7
clone_size: many

cdr3_aa: CSGERQVGNDYGYTF
cdr3_nt: TGCAGCGGGGAGAGACAGGTGGGGAACGACTATGGCTACACCTTC
v_call: TRBV29-1
d_call: .
j_call: TRBJ1-2
clone_size: many

cdr3_aa: CSAGLGSNEQFF
cdr3_nt: TGCAGTGCTGGTCTAGGGTCCAATGAGCAGTTCTTC
v_call: TRBV20-1
d_call: .
j_call: TRBJ2-1
clone_size: .

cdr3_aa: CASSGGLAVETQYF
cdr3_nt: TGCGCCAGCAGCGGGGGACTAGCGGTGGAGACCCAGTACTTC
v_call: TRBV5-1
d_call: TRBD2
j_call: TRBJ2-5
clone_size: .

cdr3_aa: CASSQDVGQPQHF
cdr3_nt: TGCGCCAGCAGCCAAGACGTGGGTCAGCCCCAGCATTTT
v_call: TRBV4-3
d_call: .
j_call: TRBJ1-5
clone_size: .

cdr3_aa: CASMGQELSYTF
cdr3_nt: TGTGCCAGCATGGGACAGGAATTAAGCTACACCTTC
v_call: TRBV2
d_call: TRBD1
j_call: TRBJ1-2
clone_size: many

cdr3_aa: CASSASGTGGYTF
cdr3_nt: TGTGCCAGCAGTGCCTCCGGGACAGGGGGCTACACCTTC
v_call: TRBV6-1
d_call: TRBD1
j_call: TRBJ1-2
clone_size: .

cdr3_aa: CSAGGRGNYGYTF
cdr3_nt: TGCAGTGCAGGGGGCAGGGGGAACTATGGCTACACCTTC
v_call: TRBV20-1
d_call: TRBD1
j_call: TRBJ1-2
clone_size: .

cdr3_aa: CSARNLAEEQYF
cdr3_nt: TGCAGTGCTAGGAATCTAGCGGAGGAGCAGTACTTC
v_call: TRBV20-1
d_call: TRBD2
j_call: TRBJ2-7
clone_size: .

cdr3_aa: CASSFSPSGGYTF
cdr3_nt: TGTGCCAGCAGTTTTTCACCCTCCGGTGGCTACACCTTC
v_call: TRBV12-3/TRBV12-4
d_call: .
j_call: TRBJ1-2
clone_size: many